The clone carrying this T cell receptor (beta chain) was counted many times. This sample was taken from a study of T-cell reconstitution after alpha-beta-depleted transplantation in children. The V gene's germline CDR1 is KGHDR and CDR2 SFDVKD. The CDR3 spans 19 residues. The V and J ends lost 4 bases and 0 bases, in that order; junction bases with no gene match: 10. Unique molecular identifiers tagged the TCRbeta library. From the PCR reads, TCRdb called clonotypes with MiXCR, one entry per CDR3 protein. Among hundreds of thousands of distinct CDR3 sequences listed, 6.5% to 10% were seen once. This specimen was PBMCs, mostly from graft donor cells, taken 180 days after TCRalphabeta/CD19-depleted stem cell transplant. The source of this sequence is a male patient under 18 who had a stem cell transplant for acute lymphoblastic leukemia, so the T cells may come from the graft donor. The chain recombines TRBV24-1 with TRBJ2-2; 10 bases are a match to TRBD2. CDR3 region: CATSEPSGSAISNTGELFF. In nucleotides, the CDR3 is TGTGCCACCAGTGAGCCTAGCGGGAGTGCTATTTCGAACACCGGGGAGCTGTTTTTT.